Below are 23 T cell receptor beta chains sequenced from a single sample in a study of siplizumab effects on memory and regulatory T cells. Measured with immunoSEQ multiplex PCR; TCRdb has only the in-frame clones, and not every one. The sample carries more than 75,000 clones, 96% recorded once. The material sequenced was naive CD4+ T cells sorted from blood. The receptors were sampled from a human donor in good health.

The chain is built from TRBV7-9 and TRBJ1-1; D remains ambiguous. Looked up from germline, CDR1 is SEHNR and CDR2 is FQNEAQ (reference sequence). The length of the CDR3 is 15 residues. V lost 2 bases, J lost 1 base, and 11 bases lay in between. As DNA, the CDR3 is TGTGCCAGCAGCTTATCATCGGGGTGGAACACTGAAGCTTTCTTT. This sequence encodes CASSLSSGWNTEAFF.

This chain links TRBV7-2 with TRBJ1-1; D is unclear. The CDR3 has 15 residues. The germline gives CDR1 SGHTA, CDR2 FQGNSA. The V end lost 0 bases, the J end lost 0 bases, and 8 bases lay between the germline ends. CDR3 amino acids: CASSLAGGVNTEAFF. The CDR3 DNA follows: TGTGCCAGCAGCTTAGCGGGCGGAGTGAACACTGAAGCTTTCTTT.

The chain uses TRBV5-1 and TRBJ1-6; 8 bases are shared with TRBD1. The CDR3 has 14 residues. CDR1 is SGHRS, CDR2 YFSETQ, per germline. Trimming took 6 bases from V and 9 from J; bases not matched to a gene: 8. The CDR3 sequence: CASTAGGLLSPLHF. The CDR3 coding sequence is TGCGCCAGCACGGCAGGGGGCCTCCTTTCACCCCTCCACTTT.

The V call is TRBV29-1, the J call TRBJ2-1; TRBD1 agrees at 7 bases. This CDR3 is 19 amino acids long. The germline gives CDR1 SQVTM, CDR2 ANQGSEA. Germline trimming cut 4 bases from V and 5 bases from J; bases unmatched to any gene: 23. For the CDR3, the DNA is TGCAGCGTTGGCACCAGGGGGTCGTCGTGGACCACTACCCACAATGAGCAGTTCTTC. This sequence encodes CSVGTRGSSWTTTHNEQFF.

The CDR3 DNA reads as TGTGCCAGCATGGTGCGGAGCGGGGGGTCCCCAGATACGCAGTATTTT. It translates to CASMVRSGGSPDTQYF. This chain joins TRBV2 and TRBJ2-3; 9 nucleotides line up with TRBD2. Trimming removed 7 bases from V and 4 bases from J; junction bases left unmatched: 12. CDR1 and CDR2 (germline): SNHLY, FYNNEI. The CDR3 contains 16 residues.

The chain links TRBV2 to TRBJ2-2; D perhaps matches TRBD1 (7 bases). This CDR3 region has 15 residues. CDR1 is SNHLY and CDR2 is FYNNEI in the germline V gene. The ends were cut back, 6 bases at V and 0 bases at J, with 11 bases in the middle. CDR3 amino acids: CASREGTANTGELFF. The CDR3 bases are TGTGCCAGCAGGGAGGGGACAGCGAACACCGGGGAGCTGTTTTTT.

This sequence joins TRBV6-5 and TRBJ1-1; 8 nucleotides agree with TRBD1. The CDR3 extends over 14 amino acids. Germline CDR1 MNHEY, CDR2 SVGAGI. Germline trimming cut 8 bases from V and 1 base from J; bases unmatched to any gene: 6. CDR3 nucleotide sequence: TGTGCCAGCTGGACAGGGAGGAAGAACACTGAAGCTTTCTTT. This codes for CASWTGRKNTEAFF.

This chain joins TRBV27 and TRBJ2-7, with D unresolved. The CDR3 length is 15 residues. The V and J ends lost 4 bases and 6 bases respectively, with 19 bases between them. Germline CDR1 and CDR2: MNHEY and SMNVEV (reference sequence). The CDR3 spells CASSSWASLRREQYF. In DNA form, the CDR3 reads TGTGCCAGCAGTTCCTGGGCTAGTCTACGTCGCGAGCAGTACTTC.

The chain is built from TRBV6-5 and TRBJ2-5, with unresolved D. Germline values: CDR1 MNHEY, CDR2 SVGAGI. Deletions cut 6 bases from V and 2 bases from J, with 7 bases between. The CDR3 sequence is 12 residues long. This chain's CDR3 is CASSLPQETQYF. The CDR3 DNA reads TGTGCCAGCAGCCTGCCTCAAGAGACCCAGTACTTC.

Concerning this clone itself: This CDR3 is also generated by other DNA sequences in the sample. This chain joins TRBV5-1 and TRBJ2-1; TRBD1 agrees at 7 bases. This CDR3 region has 14 residues. Trimming at V came to 4 bases and at J to 4 bases, leaving 5 bases not matched to a gene. Germline lookup yields CDR1 SGHRS and CDR2 YFSETQ. The CDR3 coding sequence is TGCGCCAGCAGCACGGACAGGTCTTACAATGAGCAGTTCTTC. Translated: CASSTDRSYNEQFF.

The genes are TRBV5-5 and TRBJ1-1; 8 nucleotides align to TRBD1. This CDR3 has 15 residues. The V gene end was trimmed by 2 bases and the J gene end by 4 bases; junction bases not matched to a gene: 7. Germline CDR1 reads SGHKS; CDR2 reads YYEKEE (reference sequence). The CDR3 loop is CASSFDRGGITEAFF. CDR3 in DNA: TGTGCCAGCAGCTTCGACAGGGGAGGTATCACTGAAGCTTTCTTT.

This chain connects TRBV4-1 to TRBJ2-2, with D maybe TRBD1 (7 bases). Trimming stripped 3 bases from V and 4 bases from J, with 21 bases between. The CDR3 runs 18 residues. Germline V lookup: CDR1 MGHRA, CDR2 YSYEKL. CDR3 protein: CASSQRGLMEGGTGELFF. In DNA form, the CDR3 reads TGCGCCAGCAGCCAGAGGGGGCTTATGGAGGGAGGCACCGGGGAGCTGTTTTTT.

The rearrangement links TRBV15 to TRBJ1-5; TRBD1 matches at 9 bases. This CDR3 contains 17 residues. Trimming took 1 base from V and 8 from J; bases not matched to a gene: 12. In germline, CDR1 is LNHNV, CDR2 YYDKDF (reference sequence). The CDR3 is CATSRGTGVGSTKPQHF. The CDR3 DNA is TGTGCCACCAGCAGAGGGACAGGGGTGGGGTCAACCAAGCCCCAGCATTTT.

This clone was seen a single time. The V gene is TRBV19, the J gene TRBJ1-2; 7 bases are a match to TRBD1. The CDR3 covers 14 residues. Germline lookup yields CDR1 LNHDA and CDR2 SQIVND (reference sequence). V was clipped by 2 bases and J by 4 bases; unmatched bases: 4. Here the CDR3 reads CASSIPGGGYGYTF. DNA of the CDR3: TGTGCCAGTAGTATACCAGGGGGTGGCTATGGCTACACCTTC.

V gene TRBV5-8 combines with J gene TRBJ2-3; no definite D call. Germline values: CDR1 SGHTS, CDR2 YDEGEE. The CDR3 consists of 11 residues. Trimming shortened V by 1 base and J by 4 bases, and 1 base separated the two germline ends. The CDR3 DNA sequence: TGTGCCAGCAGCTTGTCAGATACGCAGTATTTT. Protein product: CASSLSDTQYF.

The genes are TRBV28 and TRBJ2-3, with D possibly TRBD2 on 6 matching bases. Germline V gene lookup returns CDR1 MDHEN and CDR2 SYDVKM. V was pared by 6 bases and J by 2 bases, with 18 bases between. The CDR3 is 16 amino acids. DNA for the CDR3: TGTGCCAGCAGCTCCCCTGGTAGCGGCGCCACAGATACGCAGTATTTT. Amino acid sequence: CASSSPGSGATDTQYF.

The chain combines TRBV6-6 with TRBJ1-6, with D tentatively TRBD1 (5 bases). The V gene lost 2 bases and the J gene lost 13 bases, with 12 bases spanning the gap. The germline V gene encodes CDR1 MNHNY and CDR2 SVGAGI (reference sequence). The CDR3 totals 13 residues. The CDR3 protein is CASSYDTGSPLHF. The CDR3 DNA follows: TGTGCCAGCAGTTACGACACAGGATCCCCCCTCCACTTT.

The rearrangement uses TRBV9 and TRBJ2-3, with 7 nucleotides matching TRBD2. V dropped 2 bases and J dropped 0; count of bases not matched to a gene: 6. The CDR3 has 16 amino acids. Germline V gene data show CDR1 as SGDLS and CDR2 as YYNGEE. CDR3 nucleotides: TGTGCCAGCAGCGTTAGTTTCGGGGGGAGCACAGATACGCAGTATTTT. Protein product: CASSVSFGGSTDTQYF.

This clone was observed once. The chain is built from TRBV2 and TRBJ1-6; 9 nucleotides line up with TRBD1. Per germline, CDR1 SNHLY and CDR2 FYNNEI. This CDR3 comprises 17 residues. Losses at the gene ends were 6 bases for V and 9 bases for J; bases not matched to a gene: 15. Here the CDR3 reads CASRGFPGTGYSSPLHF. For the CDR3, the DNA is TGTGCCAGCAGGGGGTTTCCCGGGACAGGGTACAGTTCACCCCTCCACTTT.

J is TRBJ1-2 and V is TRBV7-2; TRBD1 aligns across 9 bases. With V trimmed by 3 bases and J by 5 bases, 7 bases remained unmatched. The CDR3 has 15 amino acids. CDR1 and CDR2 from the germline V gene are SGHTA and FQGNSA. This chain's CDR3 is CASSLGGDRVYGYTF. The CDR3, as DNA: TGTGCCAGCAGCTTGGGAGGGGACAGGGTTTATGGCTACACCTTC.

This sequence joins TRBV7-9 and TRBJ2-2; D is uncertain. From germline, CDR1 is SEHNR and CDR2 FQNEAQ (reference sequence). The ends were cut back, 3 bases at V and 9 bases at J, with 11 bases in the middle. CDR3 size: 13 residues. CDR3 sequence: CASSFLPSRELFF. In nucleotides, the CDR3 is TGTGCCAGCAGCTTCCTTCCAAGTCGGGAGCTGTTTTTT.

This clone came up once. The rearrangement links TRBV7-2 to TRBJ2-2; D not resolved. Trimming took off 9 bases at V and 0 bases at J, with 11 bases between the two ends. Looked up from germline, CDR1 is SGHTA and CDR2 is FQGNSA. The CDR3 consists of 14 residues. CDR3 residues: CASDRTTNTGELFF. In nucleotides, the CDR3 is TGTGCCAGTGACCGAACGACGAACACCGGGGAGCTGTTTTTT. Together with reference TRBV7-2 and TRBJ2-2, the CDR3 gives the full variable domain: GAGVSQSPSNKVTEKGKDVELRCDPISGHTALYWYRQSLGQGLEFLIYFQGNSAPDKSGLPSDRFSAERTGGSVSTLTIQRTQQEDSAVYLCASDRTTNTGELFFGEGSRLTVL.

This chain links TRBV7-6 with TRBJ2-1; D remains ambiguous. V lost 1 base and J 4 bases, leaving 5 bases between the germline ends. The germline V gene has CDR1 SGHVS and CDR2 FNYEAQ. The CDR3 is made up of 13 amino acids. The CDR3 is CASSLGLYNEQFF. The CDR3, as DNA: TGTGCCAGCAGCTTAGGTCTTTACAATGAGCAGTTCTTC.